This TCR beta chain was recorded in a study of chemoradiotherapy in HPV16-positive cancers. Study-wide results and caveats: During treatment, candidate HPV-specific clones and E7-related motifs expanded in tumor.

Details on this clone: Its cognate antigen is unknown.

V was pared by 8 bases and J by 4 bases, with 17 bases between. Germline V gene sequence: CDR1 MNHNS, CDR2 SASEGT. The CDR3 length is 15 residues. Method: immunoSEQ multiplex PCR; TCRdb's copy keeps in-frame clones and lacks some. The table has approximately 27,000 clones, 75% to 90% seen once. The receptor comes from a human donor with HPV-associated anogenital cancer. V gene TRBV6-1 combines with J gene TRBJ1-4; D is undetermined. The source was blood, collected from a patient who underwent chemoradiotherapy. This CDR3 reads CASGVSPELNEKLFF. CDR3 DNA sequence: TGTGCCAGCGGAGTTAGTCCCGAACTTAATGAAAAACTGTTTTTT.